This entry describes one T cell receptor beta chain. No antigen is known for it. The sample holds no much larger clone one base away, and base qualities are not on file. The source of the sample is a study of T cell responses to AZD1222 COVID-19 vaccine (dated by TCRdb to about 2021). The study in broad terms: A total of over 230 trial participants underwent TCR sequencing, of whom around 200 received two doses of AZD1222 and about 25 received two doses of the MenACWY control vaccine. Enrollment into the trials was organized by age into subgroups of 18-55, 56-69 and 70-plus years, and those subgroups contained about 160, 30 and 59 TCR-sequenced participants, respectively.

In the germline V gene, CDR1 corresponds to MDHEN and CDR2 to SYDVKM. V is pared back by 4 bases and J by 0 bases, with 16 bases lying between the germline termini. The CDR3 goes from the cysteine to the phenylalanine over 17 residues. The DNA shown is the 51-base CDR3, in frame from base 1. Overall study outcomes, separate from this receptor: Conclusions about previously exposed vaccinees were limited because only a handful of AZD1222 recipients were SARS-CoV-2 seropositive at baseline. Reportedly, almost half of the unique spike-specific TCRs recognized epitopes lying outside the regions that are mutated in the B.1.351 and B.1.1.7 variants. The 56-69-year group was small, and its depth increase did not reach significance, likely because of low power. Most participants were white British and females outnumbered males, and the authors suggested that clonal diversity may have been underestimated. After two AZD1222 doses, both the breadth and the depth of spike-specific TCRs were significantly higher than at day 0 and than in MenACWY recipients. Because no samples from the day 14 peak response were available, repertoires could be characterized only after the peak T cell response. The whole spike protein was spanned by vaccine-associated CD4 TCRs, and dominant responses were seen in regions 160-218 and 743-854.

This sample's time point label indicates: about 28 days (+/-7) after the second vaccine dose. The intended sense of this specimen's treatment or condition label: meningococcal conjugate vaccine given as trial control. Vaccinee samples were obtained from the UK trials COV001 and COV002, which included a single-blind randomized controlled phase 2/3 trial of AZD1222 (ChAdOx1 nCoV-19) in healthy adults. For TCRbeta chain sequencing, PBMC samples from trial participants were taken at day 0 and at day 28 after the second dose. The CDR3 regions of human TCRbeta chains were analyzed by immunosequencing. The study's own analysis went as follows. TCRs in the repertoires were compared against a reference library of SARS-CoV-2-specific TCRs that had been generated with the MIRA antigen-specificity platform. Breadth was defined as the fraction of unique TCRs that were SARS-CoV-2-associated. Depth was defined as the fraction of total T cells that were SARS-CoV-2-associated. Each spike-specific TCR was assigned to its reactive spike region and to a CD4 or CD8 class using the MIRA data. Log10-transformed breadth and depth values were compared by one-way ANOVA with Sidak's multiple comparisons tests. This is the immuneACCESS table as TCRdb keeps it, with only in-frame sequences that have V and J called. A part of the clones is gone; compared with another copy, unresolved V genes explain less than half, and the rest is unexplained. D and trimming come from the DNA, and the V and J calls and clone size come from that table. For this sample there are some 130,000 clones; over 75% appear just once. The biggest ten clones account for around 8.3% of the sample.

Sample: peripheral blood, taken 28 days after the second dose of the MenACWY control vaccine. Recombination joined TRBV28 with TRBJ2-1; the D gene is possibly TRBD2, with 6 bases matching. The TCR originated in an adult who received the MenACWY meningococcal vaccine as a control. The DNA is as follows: TGTGCCAGCAGTTCCGACATGGGGGGAAGCTCCTACAATGAGCAGTTCTTC. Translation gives CASSSDMGGSSYNEQFF.